Presented here are 28 T cell receptor beta chains from one specimen sequenced in a study of T cells expressing NK-cell markers. TCRdb re-called the 5' RACE reads, yielding one record per CDR3 amino acid sequence without DNA. The sample is made up of under 200,000 distinct CDR3 sequences, and the top ten hold less than 20% of it. Sequencing was carried out using blood T cells: a sorted CD56 or NKG2C T cell subset, CD4+ or CD8+ T cells, or bulk PBMC T cells (not recorded which). The receptors were gathered from a woman between 18 and 70 years old in good health.

The rearrangement uses TRBV30 and TRBJ2-1; as DNA is missing, the TRBD1 call by TCRdb cannot be tested. The length of the CDR3 is 15 residues. CDR1 is GTSNPN, CDR2 SVGIG, per germline (reference sequence). This chain's CDR3 is CAWGLGMVGGVEQFF.

The CDR3 reads CASSSGTQQFF. V is TRBV12-3 or TRBV12-4 and J is TRBJ2-1; TCRdb designates TRBD2, a call that cannot be tested without DNA. CDR3 length: 11 amino acids.

The rearrangement joins TRBV5-1 to TRBJ2-2. This CDR3 has 14 amino acids. In germline, CDR1 is SGHRS, CDR2 YFSETQ. This chain's CDR3 is CASSLDEWAGELFF.

J is TRBJ2-2 and V is TRBV2. The CDR3 sequence is 16 residues long. Germline V gene sequence: CDR1 SNHLY, CDR2 FYNNEI. This chain's CDR3 is CASSEDRFANTGELFF.

The V gene is TRBV6-5, the J gene TRBJ1-1. Per the germline V gene, CDR1 is MNHEY and CDR2 is SVGAGI. The CDR3 loop spans 15 amino acids. CDR3: CASSYDTWTVTEAFF.

The chain uses TRBV5-1 and TRBJ2-2; with no DNA, the TCRdb D assignment of TRBD1 cannot be verified. Germline V CDR1 and CDR2: SGHRS, YFSETQ. CDR3 length: 16 residues. The CDR3 sequence: CASSLEPGGAAGELFF.

The gene calls are TRBV7-9 and TRBJ2-7. Germline CDR1 reads SEHNR; CDR2 reads FQNEAQ (reference sequence). The CDR3 is 14 residues long. The CDR3 reads CASSTSGGTYEQYF.

The V gene is TRBV3-1, the J gene TRBJ2-7; TCRdb's D call, TRBD1, is unchecked because there is no DNA. Germline lookup yields CDR1 LGHDT and CDR2 YNNKEL (reference sequence). CDR3 length: 13 amino acids. This CDR3 is CASSHSGGGEQYF.

This chain joins TRBV29-1 and TRBJ2-3; the TCRdb D gene call, TRBD1, has no DNA to confirm it. The CDR3 is 13 amino acids. Germline assignment: CDR1 SQVTM and CDR2 ANQGSEA. The CDR3 loop is CSGGQGITDTQYF.

The chain has TRBV3-1 and TRBJ1-1; TCRdb outputs TRBD1, but without DNA this stays unchecked. CDR1 is LGHDT, CDR2 YNNKEL, per germline (reference sequence). The CDR3 has 15 residues. CDR3: CASSQSQGYGTEAFF.

The CDR3 loop reads CSARDQRTGSYNEQFF. The chain employs TRBV20-1 and TRBJ2-1; TCRdb's D call of TRBD1 is untestable without DNA. This CDR3 is built from 16 residues. CDR1 and CDR2 (germline): DFQATT, SNEGSKA (reference sequence).

The V call is TRBV7-3, the J call TRBJ2-1; the D call from TCRdb, TRBD2, cannot be confirmed without DNA. The CDR3 spans 14 residues. The germline gives CDR1 SGHTA, CDR2 FQGTGA. CDR3 loop: CASSPVGAGNEQFF.

This sequence joins TRBV4-1 and TRBJ1-4; the D call of TRBD1 rests on TCRdb alone, since no DNA is present to check it. Germline CDR1 is MGHRA and CDR2 is YSYEKL. This CDR3 is 18 amino acids long. The CDR3 region is CASSQVTQAGLGSEKLFF.

The rearrangement joins TRBV6-1 to TRBJ2-7; TCRdb's D call, TRBD1, is unchecked because there is no DNA. Germline values: CDR1 MNHNS, CDR2 SASEGT. The CDR3 runs 15 residues. The CDR3 protein is CASSTTDSPPYEQYF.

V gene TRBV12-3 or TRBV12-4 combines with J gene TRBJ1-2; TCRdb returns TRBD1, unconfirmable since there is no DNA. The CDR3 spans 14 residues. The CDR3 here is CASSPGQGENGYTF.

The V and J genes are TRBV18 and TRBJ2-4. In germline, CDR1 is KGHSH, CDR2 LQKENI. The CDR3 runs 16 residues. The CDR3: CASSPQVGSAKNIQYF.

This chain joins TRBV24-1 and TRBJ2-1; TCRdb's D call, TRBD2, is unchecked because there is no DNA. CDR1 KGHDR and CDR2 SFDVKD come from the germline V gene. This CDR3 is 16 amino acids long. The CDR3 is CATSDTLGLASNEQFF.

The CDR3 loop is CASTLQSLAGEQFF. The chain links TRBV12-3 or TRBV12-4 to TRBJ2-1; the D gene TCRdb calls, TRBD2, cannot be checked with no DNA. The CDR3 spans 14 residues.

The chain carries TRBV5-1 and TRBJ2-7; checking the TCRdb D call of TRBD2 is not possible without DNA. This CDR3 region has 17 residues. In germline, CDR1 is SGHRS, CDR2 YFSETQ. CDR3 sequence: CASSLEKTGLHSYEQYF.

The chain carries TRBV7-2 and TRBJ2-7; as DNA is missing, the TRBD1 call by TCRdb cannot be tested. The length of the CDR3 is 14 residues. The V gene's germline CDR1 is SGHTA and CDR2 FQGNSA. The CDR3 reads CASSLRQGGGEQYF.

The chain joins TRBV6-1 to TRBJ1-5; TCRdb indicates TRBD1, and absent DNA this call remains unverified. The length of the CDR3 is 13 residues. From germline, CDR1 is MNHNS and CDR2 SASEGT. Here the CDR3 reads CASRSGVNQPQHF.

V usage is TRBV5-1 and J usage is TRBJ1-1. CDR1 is SGHRS and CDR2 is YFSETQ in the germline V gene. The CDR3 is 15 amino acids. CDR3 residues: CASREPGTMNTEAFF.

J is TRBJ2-1 and V is TRBV9; as DNA is missing, the TRBD2 call by TCRdb cannot be tested. This CDR3 region has 18 residues. Germline V gives CDR1 SGDLS, CDR2 YYNGEE. The CDR3 spells CASSVGTTGPFSYNEQFF.

The V gene is TRBV6-6, the J gene TRBJ1-6; TCRdb gives TRBD1 as the D gene, but with no DNA this cannot be confirmed. The CDR3 totals 13 residues. Germline V gene lookup returns CDR1 MNHNY and CDR2 SVGAGI (reference sequence). CDR3 loop: CATHGTGDSPLHF.

This rearrangement joins TRBV20-1 to TRBJ1-1; with no DNA, the TCRdb D assignment of TRBD1 cannot be verified. CDR3 length equals 15 residues. Germline V gene sequence: CDR1 DFQATT, CDR2 SNEGSKA (reference sequence). The CDR3 protein is CSARAQGVVSTEAFF.

CDR3 in amino acids: CASRPLAGEAREQYF. This rearrangement joins TRBV27 to TRBJ2-7; TCRdb lists TRBD2, though no DNA is available to test this call. Germline CDR1 is MNHEY and CDR2 is SMNVEV (reference sequence). CDR3 length: 15 amino acids.

V usage is TRBV5-1 and J usage is TRBJ2-6. Per germline, CDR1 SGHRS and CDR2 YFSETQ. This CDR3 spans 16 amino acids. This chain's CDR3 is CASSSGQLSGANVLTF.

V gene TRBV5-1 combines with J gene TRBJ2-7; there is no DNA to check the TCRdb D call of TRBD2. Germline V gene lookup returns CDR1 SGHRS and CDR2 YFSETQ. The length of the CDR3 is 17 residues. CDR3: CASSLWGRGSGVDEQYF.